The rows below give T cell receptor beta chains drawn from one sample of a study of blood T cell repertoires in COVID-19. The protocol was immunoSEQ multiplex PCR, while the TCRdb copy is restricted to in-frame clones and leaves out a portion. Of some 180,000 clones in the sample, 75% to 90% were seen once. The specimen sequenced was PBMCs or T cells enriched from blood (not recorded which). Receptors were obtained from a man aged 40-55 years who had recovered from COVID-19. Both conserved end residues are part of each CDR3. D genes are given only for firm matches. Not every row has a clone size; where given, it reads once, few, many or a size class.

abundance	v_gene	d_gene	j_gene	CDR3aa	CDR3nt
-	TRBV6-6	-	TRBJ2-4	CASSGGGGLNIQYF	TGTGCCAGCAGTGGTGGAGGGGGCCTAAACATTCAGTACTTC
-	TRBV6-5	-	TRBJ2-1	CASSYYGRFNEQFF	TGTGCCAGCAGTTACTATGGCAGATTCAATGAGCAGTTCTTC
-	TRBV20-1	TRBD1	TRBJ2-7	CSASQTGGAYEQYF	TGCAGTGCTAGTCAGACAGGGGGGGCTTACGAGCAGTACTTC
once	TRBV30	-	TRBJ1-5	CAWSVGEYSNQPQHF	TGTGCCTGGAGTGTAGGGGAATATAGCAATCAGCCCCAGCATTTT
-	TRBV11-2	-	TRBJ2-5	CASSLDAGQETQYF	TGTGCCAGCAGCTTAGACGCGGGGCAAGAGACCCAGTACTTC
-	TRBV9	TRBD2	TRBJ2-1	CASSLKAGGELSYNEQFF	TGTGCCAGCAGCTTGAAAGCGGGGGGAGAACTCTCCTACAATGAGCAGTTCTTC
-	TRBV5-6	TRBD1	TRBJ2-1	CASSHRGHEQFF	TGTGCCAGCAGCCACAGGGGCCATGAGCAGTTCTTC
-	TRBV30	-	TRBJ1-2	CAWSVLSEAGYTF	TGTGCCTGGAGTGTACTATCTGAAGCTGGCTACACCTTC
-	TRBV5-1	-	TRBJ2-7	CASSPEGAMTEQYF	TGCGCCAGCAGCCCGGAGGGCGCGATGACCGAGCAGTACTTC
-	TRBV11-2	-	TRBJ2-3	CASSGGDTQYF	TGTGCCAGCAGCGGAGGGGATACGCAGTATTTT
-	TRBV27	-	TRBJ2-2	CASRMNSRTGELFF	TGTGCCAGCAGGATGAACTCGCGCACCGGGGAGCTGTTTTTT
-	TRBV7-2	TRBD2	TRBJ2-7	CASSLVGAGGPRDEQYF	TGTGCCAGCAGCTTAGTGGGGGCGGGAGGACCTAGGGACGAGCAGTACTTC
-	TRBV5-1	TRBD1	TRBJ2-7	CASSLGGTGIYEQYF	TGCGCCAGCAGCTTGGGAGGGACAGGTATCTACGAGCAGTACTTC
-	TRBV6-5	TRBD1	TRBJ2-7	CASTLQGDRGEQYF	TGTGCCAGCACCTTACAGGGGGATCGGGGAGAGCAGTACTTC
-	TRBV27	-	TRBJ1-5	CASSLAPYSSNQPQHF	TGTGCCAGCAGTTTAGCTCCCTACAGTAGCAATCAGCCCCAGCATTTT
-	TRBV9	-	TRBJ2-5	CASSVALGTRETQYF	TGTGCCAGCAGCGTAGCTCTAGGGACACGGGAGACCCAGTACTTC
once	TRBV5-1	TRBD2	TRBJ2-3	CASSPGLAGITDTQYF	TGCGCCAGCAGCCCTGGACTAGCGGGGATCACAGATACGCAGTATTTT
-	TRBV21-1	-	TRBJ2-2	CASSKSGTQLNTGELFF	TGTGCCAGCAGCAAATCAGGGACACAATTGAACACCGGGGAGCTGTTTTTT
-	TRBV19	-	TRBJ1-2	CASREQAAYGYTF	TGTGCCAGTCGCGAACAGGCCGCCTATGGCTACACCTTC
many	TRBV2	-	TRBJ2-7	CASGGVYSYEQYF	TGTGCCAGCGGCGGGGTCTACTCCTACGAGCAGTACTTC
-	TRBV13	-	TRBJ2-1	CASSFPSVSSEQFF	TGTGCCAGCAGTTTCCCCTCCGTATCGAGTGAGCAGTTCTTC
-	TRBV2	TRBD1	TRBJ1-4	CASSRDRVLREKLFF	TGTGCCAGCAGTAGGGACAGGGTGCTCAGAGAAAAACTGTTTTTT
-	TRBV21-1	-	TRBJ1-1	CASSKEGPRGPSTEAFF	TGTGCCAGCAGCAAAGAGGGACCCAGGGGGCCTAGCACTGAAGCTTTCTTT
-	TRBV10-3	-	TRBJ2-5	CAISESNSKETQYF	TGTGCCATCAGTGAGTCTAACAGCAAAGAGACCCAGTACTTC
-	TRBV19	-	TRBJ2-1	CASSIANEQFF	TGTGCCAGTAGTATCGCGAATGAGCAGTTCTTC
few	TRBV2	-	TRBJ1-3	CASKQDGNTIYF	TGTGCCAGTAAACAGGACGGAAACACCATATATTTT
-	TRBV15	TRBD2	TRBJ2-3	CATSRTSGTVGDTQYF	TGTGCCACCAGCAGGACTAGCGGGACTGTGGGGGATACGCAGTATTTT
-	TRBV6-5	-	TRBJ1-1	CASSLGFGTEAFF	TGTGCCAGCAGCCTCGGGTTCGGCACTGAAGCTTTCTTT
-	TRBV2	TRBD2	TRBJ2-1	CASSDSASGNNEQFF	TGTGCCAGCAGTGATAGTGCTAGCGGGAACAATGAGCAGTTCTTC
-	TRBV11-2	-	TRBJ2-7	CASRDSWSSYEQYF	TGTGCCAGCCGCGACTCCTGGAGCTCCTACGAGCAGTACTTC
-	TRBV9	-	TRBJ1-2	CASIGGSGYTF	TGTGCCAGCATTGGGGGGTCTGGCTACACCTTC
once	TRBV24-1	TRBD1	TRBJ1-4	CATSELLPGQGNEKLFF	TGTGCCACCAGTGAACTGCTTCCGGGACAGGGCAATGAAAAACTGTTTTTT
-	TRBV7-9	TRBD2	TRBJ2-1	CASSLAAGGPQGEQFF	TGTGCCAGCAGCTTAGCGGCGGGGGGGCCACAAGGGGAGCAGTTCTTC
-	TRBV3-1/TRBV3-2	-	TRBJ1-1	CASSQDGGGTEAFF	TGTGCCAGCAGCCAAGATGGGGGGGGGACTGAAGCTTTCTTT
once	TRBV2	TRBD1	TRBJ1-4	CASGQGTVAGKLFF	TGTGCCAGCGGACAGGGTACGGTTGCTGGAAAACTGTTTTTT
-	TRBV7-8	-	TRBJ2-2	CASSFRGTGELFF	TGTGCCAGCAGCTTTAGGGGTACCGGGGAGCTGTTTTTT
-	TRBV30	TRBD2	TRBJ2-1	CAWSPIGGAFEQFF	TGTGCCTGGAGTCCTATCGGGGGGGCCTTTGAGCAGTTCTTC
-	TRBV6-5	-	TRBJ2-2	CASSYRQGNTGELFF	TGTGCCAGCAGTTACAGGCAGGGGAACACCGGGGAGCTGTTTTTT
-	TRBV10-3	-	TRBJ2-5	CAISESPGLQETQYF	TGTGCCATCAGTGAGTCCCCAGGACTCCAAGAGACCCAGTACTTC
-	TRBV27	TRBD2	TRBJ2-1	CASSPGLGREQFF	TGTGCCAGCAGTCCGGGACTAGGTCGTGAGCAGTTCTTC
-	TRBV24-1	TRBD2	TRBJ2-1	CATGDGRVNNEQFF	TGTGCCACTGGGGATGGGAGGGTTAACAATGAGCAGTTCTTC
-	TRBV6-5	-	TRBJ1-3	CASTLTVNSGNTIYF	TGTGCCAGCACCTTGACAGTCAACTCTGGAAACACCATATATTTT
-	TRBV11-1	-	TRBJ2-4	CASSSPLSSKNIQYF	TGTGCCAGCAGCTCACCTTTGAGTTCCAAAAACATTCAGTACTTC
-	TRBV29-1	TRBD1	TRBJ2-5	CSVRSGQTQETQYF	TGCAGCGTGAGGTCGGGACAGACCCAAGAGACCCAGTACTTC
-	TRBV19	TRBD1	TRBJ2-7	CASSMKAARQGNSYEQYF	TGTGCCAGTAGTATGAAAGCCGCCCGACAGGGGAACTCCTACGAGCAGTACTTC
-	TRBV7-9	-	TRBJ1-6	CASSFDRSYYNSPLHF	TGTGCCAGCAGCTTTGACAGATCTTACTATAATTCACCCCTCCACTTT
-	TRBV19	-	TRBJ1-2	CASSKQLGDYGYTF	TGTGCCAGTAGTAAACAGCTCGGCGACTATGGCTACACCTTC
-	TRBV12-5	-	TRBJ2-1	CASGLARGGEQFF	TGTGCTAGTGGTTTGGCCAGGGGTGGTGAGCAGTTCTTC
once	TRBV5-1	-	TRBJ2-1	CASSEGNRANEQFF	TGCGCCAGCAGTGAGGGGAACAGGGCTAATGAGCAGTTCTTC
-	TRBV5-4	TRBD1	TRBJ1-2	CASSLAATGVDGYTF	TGTGCCAGCAGCTTGGCCGCGACAGGGGTGGATGGCTACACCTTC
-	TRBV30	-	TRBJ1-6	CAWRQYNSPLHF	TGTGCCTGGCGACAGTATAATTCACCCCTCCACTTT
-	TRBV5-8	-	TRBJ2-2	CASSLGRLIVTGELFF	TGTGCCAGCAGCTTGGGTCGACTGATAGTAACCGGGGAGCTGTTTTTT
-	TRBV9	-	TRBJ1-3	CASSEAGLSGNTIYF	TGTGCCAGCAGCGAGGCAGGGTTGTCTGGAAACACCATATATTTT
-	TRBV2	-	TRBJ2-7	CASVQGIYEQYF	TGTGCCAGCGTACAGGGTATCTACGAGCAGTACTTC
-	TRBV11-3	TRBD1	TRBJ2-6	CASSPGTGDSGANVLTF	TGTGCCAGCAGCCCAGGGACAGGGGACTCTGGGGCCAACGTCCTGACTTTC
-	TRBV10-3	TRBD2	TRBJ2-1	CAISQGGVYNEQFF	TGTGCCATCAGCCAGGGAGGGGTCTACAATGAGCAGTTCTTC
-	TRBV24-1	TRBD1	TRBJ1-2	CATSDPTGANYGYTF	TGTGCCACCAGTGACCCGACAGGGGCAAACTATGGCTACACCTTC